Below, 25 T cell receptor beta chains from the same sample are listed, as sequenced in a study of blood T cell repertoires in COVID-19. Only in-frame clones appear in the TCRdb table, and some are missing; sequencing was by immunoSEQ multiplex PCR. The data show about 200,000 clones, roughly 86% seen once. Sequencing was performed on peripheral blood. The receptors originated from a woman aged 45-65 years with COVID-19, enrolled during active disease.

J is TRBJ1-2 and V is TRBV19, with D possibly TRBD1 on 5 matching bases. With 3 bases removed from V and 8 bases from J, the gap between germline ends came to 10 bases. CDR3 size: 12 residues. Looked up from germline, CDR1 is LNHDA and CDR2 is SQIVND (reference sequence). CDR3 region: CASSIRGEGYTF. For the CDR3, the DNA is TGTGCCAGTAGTATCCGGGGGGAGGGCTACACCTTC. The variable domain in full, with the rest retrieved from reference TRBV19 and TRBJ1-2, is DGGITQSPKYLFRKEGQNVTLSCEQNLNHDAMYWYRQDPGQGLRLIYYSQIVNDFQKGDIAEGYSVSREKKESFPLTVTSAQKNPTAFYLCASSIRGEGYTFGSGTRLTVV.

CDR3 region: CASMEILRSYEQYF. In nucleotides, the CDR3 is TGCGCCAGCATGGAGATCCTTCGCTCCTACGAGCAGTACTTC. This chain links TRBV23-1 with TRBJ2-7; D remains ambiguous. TRBV23-1 is marked as an open reading frame, function uncertain. There are 14 residues in the CDR3. Deletions cut 7 bases from V and 0 bases from J, with 13 bases between.

The J gene is TRBJ2-2, the V gene TRBV25-1; no clear D gene. CDR1 and CDR2 (germline): MGHDK, SYGVNS. The germline V and J ends were trimmed by 6 bases and 4 bases, with 9 bases remaining between them. The CDR3 totals 13 residues. In DNA form, the CDR3 reads TGTGCCAGCAGCCCCGGGTTCACCGGGGAGCTGTTTTTT. Translated: CASSPGFTGELFF. Full variable domain (rest looked up from reference TRBV25-1 and TRBJ2-2): EADIYQTPRYLVIGTGKKITLECSQTMGHDKMYWYQQDPGMELHLIHYSYGVNSTEKGDLSSESTVSRIRTEHFPLTLESARPSHTSQYLCASSPGFTGELFFGEGSRLTVL.

The chain joins TRBV2 to TRBJ2-3; TRBD2 is a possible D gene (7 bases). Trimming cost V 6 bases and J 1 base, with 17 bases left between them. This CDR3 has 16 residues. Germline V gene data show CDR1 as SNHLY and CDR2 as FYNNEI. In nucleotides, the CDR3 is TGTGCCAGCAGGGACTTTCGGGGGGCGGGCACAGATACGCAGTATTTT. Translation gives CASRDFRGAGTDTQYF.

This rearrangement joins TRBV19 to TRBJ1-3; D gene ambiguous. Trimming removed 5 bases at V and 0 bases at J, with 5 bases between. Germline CDR1 and CDR2: LNHDA and SQIVND (reference sequence). This CDR3 has 13 amino acids. The CDR3 nucleotides are TGTGCCAGTAGTCGTATCTCTGGAAACACCATATATTTT. Protein: CASSRISGNTIYF.

J is TRBJ2-2 and V is TRBV24-1, with 8 nucleotides matching TRBD1. V lost 6 bases and J lost 7; bases outside the gene matches: 6. The CDR3 is 14 residues long. CDR1 and CDR2 from the germline V gene are KGHDR and SFDVKD. The CDR3 loop reads CATSRQGAVGELFF. The CDR3, as DNA: TGTGCCACCAGTAGGCAGGGGGCAGTCGGGGAGCTGTTTTTT.

The rearrangement links TRBV5-1 to TRBJ1-1, with 11 positions matching TRBD1. Looked up from germline, CDR1 is SGHRS and CDR2 is YFSETQ. The CDR3 spans 14 residues. V was clipped by 4 bases and J by 4 bases; unmatched bases: 3. The CDR3 protein is CASSDGTGGTEAFF. The CDR3, as DNA: TGCGCCAGCAGCGACGGGACAGGGGGCACTGAAGCTTTCTTT.

This clone occurred once. This sequence joins TRBV5-8 and TRBJ2-7; tentative D call: TRBD1 (6 bases). This CDR3 has 14 amino acids. With 4 bases removed from V and 6 bases from J, the gap between germline ends came to 17 bases. Per germline, CDR1 SGHTS and CDR2 YDEGEE. The CDR3 protein is CASSPRLQGAEQYV. The CDR3 bases are TGTGCCAGCAGCCCGAGGCTACAGGGAGCCGAGCAGTACGTC.

This clone was found a few times. This chain connects TRBV28 to TRBJ1-5; D is unresolved. Trimming left V 6 bases short and J 1 base short, with 16 bases between. This CDR3 has 16 residues. Per the germline V gene, CDR1 is MDHEN and CDR2 is SYDVKM. CDR3 nucleotide sequence: TGTGCCAGCAGCTCTCCTGACGGGTTGAGCAATCAGCCCCAGCATTTT. It specifies CASSSPDGLSNQPQHF.

V is TRBV5-6 and J is TRBJ1-2, with 7 bases matching TRBD1. The V segment lost 4 bases and the J segment 4 bases; nucleotides outside the gene matches: 10. The CDR3 runs to 15 residues. Germline CDR1 and CDR2: SGHDT and YYEEEE. The DNA for the CDR3 is TGTGCCAGCAGCCCAAGACAGGGAGGTTTCTATGGCTACACCTTC. Protein sequence: CASSPRQGGFYGYTF.

This clone was seen just once. The chain employs TRBV7-9 and TRBJ1-4; D gene uncertain. The germline V gene encodes CDR1 SEHNR and CDR2 FQNEAQ (reference sequence). V lost 3 bases, J lost 8 bases, and 13 bases lay in between. The CDR3 spans 14 residues. This CDR3 reads CASSFEGGREKLFF. CDR3 sequence (DNA): TGTGCCAGCAGCTTTGAGGGAGGTCGGGAAAAACTGTTTTTT.

V gene TRBV7-6 combines with J gene TRBJ2-1; 9 nucleotides align to TRBD2. V lost 1 base to trimming and J lost 6 bases; unmatched junction nucleotides: 4. The CDR3 length is 15 residues. Germline CDR1 is SGHVS and CDR2 is FNYEAQ. In DNA form, the CDR3 reads TGTGCCAGCAGCTTAGATACAGCGGGGGGCAATGAGCAGTTCTTC. Residues: CASSLDTAGGNEQFF. Combining the CDR3 with reference TRBV7-6 and TRBJ2-1 gives the whole variable domain GAGVSQSPRYKVTKRGQDVALRCDPISGHVSLYWYRQALGQGPEFLTYFNYEAQQDKSGLPNDRFSAERPEGSISTLTIQRTEQRDSAMYRCASSLDTAGGNEQFFGPGTRLTVL.

The chain recombines TRBV28 with TRBJ2-2, with 14 nucleotides matching TRBD2. The CDR3 contains 16 residues. V dropped 6 bases and J dropped 1; count of bases not matched to a gene: 1. Looked up from germline, CDR1 is MDHEN and CDR2 is SYDVKM. In nucleotides, the CDR3 is TGTGCCAGCAGGGGACTAGCGGGGGTGAACACCGGGGAGCTGTTTTTT. This encodes CASRGLAGVNTGELFF. Drawing the rest from reference TRBV28 and TRBJ2-2, the complete variable domain is DVKVTQSSRYLVKRTGEKVFLECVQDMDHENMFWYRQDPGLGLRLIYFSYDVKMKEKGDIPEGYSVSREKKERFSLILESASTNQTSMYLCASRGLAGVNTGELFFGEGSRLTVL.

This chain links TRBV6-1 with TRBJ1-3; D is uncertain. Trimming removed 3 bases from V and 0 bases from J, with 12 bases in between. The CDR3 is 16 residues long. Per germline, CDR1 MNHNS and CDR2 SASEGT. The CDR3 DNA reads TGTGCCAGCAGTGACGTTAGACTGTACTCTGGAAACACCATATATTTT. It specifies CASSDVRLYSGNTIYF.

The chain has TRBV24-1 and TRBJ2-2; 11 bases fit TRBD1. Germline CDR1 KGHDR, CDR2 SFDVKD. Trimming took 2 bases from V and 5 from J; bases not matched to a gene: 3. The CDR3 runs to 16 residues. The CDR3 loop is CATSDSDRGLTGELFF. The CDR3 nucleotides are TGTGCCACCAGTGATTCGGACAGGGGGCTAACCGGGGAGCTGTTTTTT.

The rearrangement links TRBV24-1 to TRBJ2-1; 9 nucleotides match TRBD1. Germline values: CDR1 KGHDR, CDR2 SFDVKD. With 4 bases clipped from V and 4 bases from J, the junction kept 4 bases outside the gene matches. This CDR3 region has 15 residues. CDR3 amino acids: CATSELGQGYNEQFF. The CDR3 nucleotides read TGTGCCACCAGTGAACTGGGACAGGGATACAATGAGCAGTTCTTC.

This clone was seen a single time. The chain combines TRBV3-1 (or the pseudogene TRBV3-2) with TRBJ2-7; a weak D match, TRBD2 (6 bases). V lost 3 bases and J lost 4, with 7 bases in between. The germline V gene encodes CDR1 LGHDT and CDR2 YNNKEL (reference sequence). This CDR3 spans 12 amino acids. The CDR3 nucleotides are TGTGCCAGCAGCCATGGGGGGTACGAGCAGTACTTC. This gives the protein CASSHGGYEQYF.

This CDR3 reads CASSYAGLQSYNEQFF. The CDR3 nucleotides are TGTGCCAGCAGTTATGCGGGACTCCAATCCTACAATGAGCAGTTCTTC. The chain is built from TRBV6-5 and TRBJ2-1, with TRBD2 as a possible D gene (6 bases). Germline lookup yields CDR1 MNHEY and CDR2 SVGAGI. The CDR3 is 16 amino acids. V lost 3 bases, J lost 1 base, and 13 bases lay in between.

The rearrangement links TRBV6-1 to TRBJ2-1; D uncertain. Trimming removed 2 bases at V and 3 bases at J, with 2 bases between. Germline V gene data show CDR1 as MNHNS and CDR2 as SASEGT. The CDR3 length is 12 residues. The CDR3 spells CASSEYYNEQFF. Here the CDR3 DNA reads TGTGCCAGCAGTGAATACTACAATGAGCAGTTCTTC.

This sequence joins TRBV18 and TRBJ2-5, with a weak D call TRBD2 (7 bases). The germline CDR1 and CDR2 sequences are KGHSH and LQKENI. V shed 3 bases and J shed 1 base, with 18 bases lying between them. The CDR3 runs to 17 residues. CDR3 in DNA: TGTGCCAGCTCACCGGTGGGGGGGCTTGAGATCCAAGAGACCCAGTACTTC. Encoded protein: CASSPVGGLEIQETQYF.

This sequence joins TRBV5-1 and TRBJ2-5; 9 positions agree with TRBD2. V shed 0 bases, J shed 5 bases, and the junction held 14 bases outside the gene matches. Germline V gene lookup returns CDR1 SGHRS and CDR2 YFSETQ. This CDR3 contains 18 residues. The DNA for the CDR3 is TGCGCCAGCAGCTTGGCCTCGAGGAGCGGGGGGTCGGTGGAGACCCAGTACTTC. Translation gives CASSLASRSGGSVETQYF. Variable domain in full (rest from reference TRBV5-1 and TRBJ2-5): KAGVTQTPRYLIKTRGQQVTLSCSPISGHRSVSWYQQTPGQGLQFLFEYFSETQRNKGNFPGRFSGRQFSNSRSEMNVSTLELGDSALYLCASSLASRSGGSVETQYFGPGTRLLVL.

The rearrangement joins TRBV4-1 to TRBJ2-1; D might be TRBD2 (6 bases). The germline V gene has CDR1 MGHRA and CDR2 YSYEKL. Trimming took 0 bases from V and 2 from J, leaving 17 bases between them. The CDR3 runs to 18 residues. CDR3 in DNA: TGCGCCAGCAGCCAAGAGAAGGACTACCCCCCACCCTACAATGAGCAGTTCTTC. It specifies CASSQEKDYPPPYNEQFF.

In its sample, this clone ranks as large. The chain links TRBV19 to TRBJ1-1; D not certain. The germline CDR1 and CDR2 sequences are LNHDA and SQIVND (reference sequence). This CDR3 is 13 amino acids long. V was trimmed by 5 bases and J by 1 base, leaving 8 bases between them. CDR3 protein: CASSVLENTEAFF. Written as DNA, the CDR3 is TGTGCCAGTAGTGTATTAGAGAACACTGAAGCTTTCTTT.

The chain links TRBV24-1 to TRBJ2-1, with TRBD2 matching 7 bases. Germline V lookup: CDR1 KGHDR, CDR2 SFDVKD. V lost 2 bases, J lost 0 bases, and 6 bases stayed unmatched. The CDR3 is 17 residues long. The CDR3 DNA sequence: TGTGCCACCAGTGATTCCTCAGCGGGGAGCTCCTACAATGAGCAGTTCTTC. Translated: CATSDSSAGSSYNEQFF.

V is TRBV29-1 and J is TRBJ1-2; 9 positions agree with TRBD1. Per germline, CDR1 SQVTM and CDR2 ANQGSEA. The CDR3 covers 13 residues. Trimming cost V 1 base and J 8 bases; bases outside gene matches: 5. The CDR3 protein is CSVEAGQGGGYTF. DNA of the CDR3: TGCAGCGTTGAAGCGGGACAGGGAGGAGGCTACACCTTC.